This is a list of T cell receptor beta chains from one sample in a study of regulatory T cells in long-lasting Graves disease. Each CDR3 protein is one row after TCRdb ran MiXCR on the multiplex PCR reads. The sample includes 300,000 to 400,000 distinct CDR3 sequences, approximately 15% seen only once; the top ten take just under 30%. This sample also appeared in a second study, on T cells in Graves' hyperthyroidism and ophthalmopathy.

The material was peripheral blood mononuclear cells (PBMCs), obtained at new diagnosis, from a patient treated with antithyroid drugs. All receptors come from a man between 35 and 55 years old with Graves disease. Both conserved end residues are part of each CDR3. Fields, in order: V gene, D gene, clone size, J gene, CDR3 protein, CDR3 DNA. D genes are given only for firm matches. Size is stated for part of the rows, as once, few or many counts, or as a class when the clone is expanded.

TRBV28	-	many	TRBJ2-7	CASRQGHSYEQYF	TGTGCCAGCAGACAGGGACACAGTTACGAGCAGTACTTC
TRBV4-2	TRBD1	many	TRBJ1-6	CASRLGQGNSPLHF	TGTGCCAGCAGGCTCGGACAGGGAAATTCACCCCTCCACTTT
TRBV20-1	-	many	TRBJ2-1	CSARPHSDEQFF	TGCAGTGCTAGACCCCACTCAGATGAGCAGTTCTTC
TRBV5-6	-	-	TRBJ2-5	CASSLVRSPLPTQETQYF	TGTGCCAGCAGCTTGGTTCGGTCCCCGTTGCCCACCCAAGAGACCCAGTACTTC
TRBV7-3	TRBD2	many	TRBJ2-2	CASSLAGGTTGELFF	TGTGCCAGCAGCTTGGCGGGGGGAACCACCGGGGAGCTGTTTTTT
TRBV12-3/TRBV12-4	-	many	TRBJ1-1	CASSTTRTYGAFF	TGTGCCAGCAGTACCACACGGACCTATGGAGCTTTCTTT
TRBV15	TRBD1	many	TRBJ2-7	CATGDRYEQYF	TGTGCCACGGGGGACAGGTACGAGCAGTACTTC
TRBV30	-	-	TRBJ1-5	CAWSGSRGNQPQHF	TGTGCCTGGAGTGGATCCAGGGGCAATCAGCCCCAGCATTTT
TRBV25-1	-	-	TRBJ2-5	CASSVRGGTQETQYF	TGTGCCAGCAGTGTAAGAGGAGGGACCCAAGAGACCCAGTACTTC
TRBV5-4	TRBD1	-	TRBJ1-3	CASSTPGQGSGNTIYF	TGTGCCAGCAGCACCCCGGGACAGGGGTCTGGAAACACCATATATTTT
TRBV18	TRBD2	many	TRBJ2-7	CASSHGLAGAYEQYF	TGTGCCAGCTCTCATGGACTAGCGGGGGCCTACGAGCAGTACTTC
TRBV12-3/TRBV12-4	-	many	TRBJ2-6	CASRGSGANVLTF	TGTGCCAGCAGGGGGTCTGGGGCCAACGTCCTGACTTTC
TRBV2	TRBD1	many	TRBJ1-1	CASRGTGGGNTEAFF	TGTGCCAGCAGGGGGACAGGGGGCGGGAACACTGAAGCTTTCTTT
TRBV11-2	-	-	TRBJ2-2	CASNPTGRGTGELFF	TGTGCCAGCAACCCGACAGGGCGGGGCACCGGGGAGCTGTTTTTT
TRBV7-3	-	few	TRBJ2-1	CASSQPGGSGNEQFF	TGTGCCAGCAGCCAACCCGGGGGAAGTGGGAATGAGCAGTTCTTC
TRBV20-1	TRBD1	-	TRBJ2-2	CSARDHRGISGGELFF	TGCAGTGCTAGAGATCACAGGGGTATCTCGGGCGGGGAGCTGTTTTTT
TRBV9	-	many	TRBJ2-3	CATETHQTHNTDTQYF	TGTGCCACCGAGACCCACCAGACTCATAACACAGATACGCAGTATTTT
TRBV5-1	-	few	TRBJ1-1	CASSLEGVGTEAFF	TGCGCCAGCAGCTTGGAGGGGGTAGGCACTGAAGCTTTCTTT
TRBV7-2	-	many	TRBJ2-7	CASSSGGGIYEQYF	TGTGCCAGCAGCTCCGGGGGAGGAATCTACGAGCAGTACTTC
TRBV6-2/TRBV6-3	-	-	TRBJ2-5	CASSYVSQETQYF	TGTGCCAGCAGTTACGTTTCGCAAGAGACCCAGTACTTC
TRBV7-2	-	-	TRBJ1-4	CASSPYITTNEKLFF	TGTGCCAGCAGCCCTTACATTACAACTAATGAAAAACTGTTTTTT
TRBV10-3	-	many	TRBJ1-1	CAISEIKNTEAFF	TGTGCCATCAGTGAAATCAAGAACACTGAAGCTTTCTTT
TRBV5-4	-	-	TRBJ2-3	CASSLDLGADTQYF	TGTGCCAGCAGCTTGGACTTGGGGGCAGATACGCAGTATTTT
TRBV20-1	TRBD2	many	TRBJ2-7	CSARDLRASGSYEQYF	TGCAGTGCTAGAGATCTTCGGGCTAGCGGTTCCTACGAGCAGTACTTC
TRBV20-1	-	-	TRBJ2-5	CSATGGGVRTQYF	TGCAGTGCTACAGGTGGGGGCGTTAGGACCCAGTACTTC
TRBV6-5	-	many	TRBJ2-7	CASSYWREDYEQYF	TGTGCCAGCAGTTACTGGAGGGAGGACTACGAGCAGTACTTC
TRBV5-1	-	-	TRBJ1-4	CASPGQRVMSKLFF	TGCGCCAGCCCAGGACAGCGCGTAATGAGTAAACTGTTTTTT
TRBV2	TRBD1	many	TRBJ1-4	CASTRQGGYEKLFF	TGTGCCAGCACCCGACAGGGGGGATATGAAAAACTGTTTTTT
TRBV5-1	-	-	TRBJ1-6	CASSLEGGSDSPLHF	TGCGCCAGCAGCTTGGAGGGGGGCTCCGATTCACCCCTCCACTTT
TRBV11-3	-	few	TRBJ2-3	CASSRYRGGDTQYF	TGTGCCAGCAGCAGATACAGGGGAGGAGATACGCAGTATTTT
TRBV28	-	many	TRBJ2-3	CASSFIEKDTQYF	TGTGCCAGCAGTTTTATAGAAAAAGATACGCAGTATTTT
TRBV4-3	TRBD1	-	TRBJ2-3	CASSQVPFAGDRYTQYF	TGCGCCAGCAGCCAAGTTCCCTTCGCTGGGGACAGATATACGCAGTATTTT
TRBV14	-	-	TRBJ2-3	CASSQSGATDTQYF	TGTGCCAGCAGCCAATCGGGAGCCACAGATACGCAGTATTTT
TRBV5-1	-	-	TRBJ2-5	CASSFGHSGGQETQYF	TGCGCCAGCAGCTTCGGTCACTCAGGAGGCCAAGAGACCCAGTACTTC
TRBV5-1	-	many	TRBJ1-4	CASSLDGGYEKLFF	TGCGCCAGCAGCTTGGATGGAGGGTACGAAAAACTGTTTTTT
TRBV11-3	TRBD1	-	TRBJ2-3	CASSPRTGIGTDTQYF	TGTGCCAGCAGCCCCCGGACAGGGATCGGCACAGATACGCAGTATTTT
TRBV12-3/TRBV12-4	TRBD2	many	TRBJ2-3	CASSLELTSGVEDTQYF	TGTGCCAGCAGTTTAGAACTAACTAGCGGGGTTGAAGATACGCAGTATTTT
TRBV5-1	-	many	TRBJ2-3	CASSLERDNPTDTQYF	TGCGCCAGCAGCTTGGAACGGGACAACCCCACAGATACGCAGTATTTT
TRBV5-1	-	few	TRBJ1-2	CASSLVSGRLDYGYTF	TGCGCCAGCAGCTTGGTGTCAGGGAGATTGGACTATGGCTACACCTTC
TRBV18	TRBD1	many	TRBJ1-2	CASSLSQGAEGYTF	TGTGCCAGCTCTCTATCTCAGGGGGCAGAGGGCTACACCTTC
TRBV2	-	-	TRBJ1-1	CASKVAVSATEAFF	TGTGCCAGCAAGGTGGCCGTCTCGGCCACTGAAGCTTTCTTT
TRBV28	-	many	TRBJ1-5	CASRPGLYSNQPQHF	TGTGCCAGCAGACCAGGGTTGTATAGCAATCAGCCCCAGCATTTT
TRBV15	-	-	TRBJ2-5	CATSRRFQGPQETQYF	TGTGCCACCAGCAGACGGTTTCAGGGGCCCCAAGAGACCCAGTACTTC
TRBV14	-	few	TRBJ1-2	CASSQGNRQGDYGYTF	TGTGCCAGCAGCCAAGGTAACCGCCAGGGCGACTATGGCTACACCTTC
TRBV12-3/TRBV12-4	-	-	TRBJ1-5	CASRDTRDQPQHF	TGTGCCAGCAGGGACACACGCGATCAGCCCCAGCATTTT
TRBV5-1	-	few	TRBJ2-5	CASRRSQQETQYF	TGCGCCAGCAGGAGGTCTCAGCAAGAGACCCAGTACTTC
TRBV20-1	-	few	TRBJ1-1	CSVVQGMNTEAFF	TGCAGTGTAGTTCAGGGGATGAACACTGAAGCTTTCTTT
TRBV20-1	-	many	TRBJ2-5	CSASQRAVQETQYF	TGCAGTGCTAGCCAGAGGGCGGTCCAAGAGACCCAGTACTTC
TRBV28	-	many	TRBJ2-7	CASSPIGEQYF	TGTGCCAGCAGCCCAATTGGCGAGCAGTACTTC
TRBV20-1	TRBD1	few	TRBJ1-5	CSAMTGTQPQHF	TGCAGTGCTATGACAGGGACCCAGCCCCAGCATTTT
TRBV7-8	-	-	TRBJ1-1	CASSLYVNTEAFF	TGTGCCAGCAGCTTATATGTGAACACTGAAGCTTTCTTT
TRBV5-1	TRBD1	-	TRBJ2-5	CATARDRAQETQYF	TGCGCCACGGCCCGGGACAGGGCACAAGAGACCCAGTACTTC
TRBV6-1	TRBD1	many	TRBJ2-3	CASRTGEKDTQYF	TGTGCCAGCAGAACAGGGGAAAAAGATACGCAGTATTTT
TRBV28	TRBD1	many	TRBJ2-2	CASSTSATGSGELFF	TGTGCCAGCAGTACATCCGCGACAGGGTCCGGGGAGCTGTTTTTT
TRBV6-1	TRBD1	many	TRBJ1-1	CASRIPGQKNTEAFF	TGTGCCAGCAGGATACCGGGACAGAAGAACACTGAAGCTTTCTTT